This T cell receptor (beta chain) originates from a study of T cell responses to AZD1222 COVID-19 vaccine. TCRdb keeps only in-frame clones here, not all; method: immunoSEQ multiplex PCR. The sample has approximately 140,000 clones, around 93% seen once; the top ten hold around 2.7%. This clonotype originated in an adult in good health. The source was peripheral blood, collected on day 0 of AZD1222 vaccination.

The CDR3 nucleotides are TGTGCCAGCAGCGTAGCCCCACGCAATGAGCAGTTCTTC. Its protein product is CASSVAPRNEQFF. This chain links TRBV9 with TRBJ2-1; D call uncertain. Trimming removed 0 bases from V and 6 bases from J, with 7 bases in between. In germline, CDR1 is SGDLS, CDR2 YYNGEE. This CDR3 spans 13 amino acids. Complete variable domain (other parts from reference TRBV9 and TRBJ2-1): DSGVTQTPKHLITATGQRVTLRCSPRSGDLSVYWYQQSLDQGLQFLIQYYNGEERAKGNILERFSAQQFPDLHSELNLSSLELGDSALYFCASSVAPRNEQFFGPGTRLTVL.